This T cell receptor beta chain was captured in a study of shared clonotypes between healthy human individuals. The authors combined CD45RO+ cells with CCR7-negative CD45RA+ TemRA cells as CD8 memory. The study, taken as a whole, reports: A generally larger estimated richness was seen in naive subsets than in memory subsets. In contrast to clonotypes shared by all four donors, non-shared clonotypes had lower generation probabilities.

Sequencing was performed with immunoSEQ multiplex PCR; in TCRdb, only in-frame clones are kept and a portion is missing. The repertoire has some 700,000 clones, roughly 87% of them found once; the top ten carry around a third. Germline CDR1 SGHRS, CDR2 YFSETQ. The CDR3 runs 11 residues. V lost 7 bases and J lost 6, with 11 bases in between. For this clone: The antigen is undetermined.

The chain has TRBV5-1 and TRBJ2-7, with TRBD1 as a possible D gene (7 bases). This receptor was identified in a man between 18 and 29 years old in good health. Some clones in this sample may be carry-over from other donors' samples. Sample: memory CD8+ T cells from PBMCs. Regarding subset: CD45RO+ cells pooled with CCR7-negative TemRA cells. CDR3 nucleotide sequence: TGCGCCAGCCACCAGGGGGGCGAGCAGTACTTC. Translating it yields CASHQGGEQYF.